The rows below give T cell receptor beta chains drawn from one sample of a study of technical replicates of blood from a few donors. Profiled with immunoSEQ multiplex PCR; TCRdb holds only in-frame clones, not every one. Of some 54,000 clones in the sample, about 94% are singletons; the top ten hold about 3.9%. Sequencing was performed on PBMCs. The receptors come from a human donor in good health. Some clones in this sample may be carry-over from other donors' samples. Both conserved end residues are part of each CDR3. D genes are given only for firm matches. Not every row has a clone size; where given, it reads once, few, many or a size class.

abundance	v_gene	d_gene	j_gene	CDR3nt	CDR3aa
once	TRBV5-1	NA	TRBJ2-2	TGCGCCAGCAGCTTCGGTGGAGGTTACGGGGAGCTGTTTTTT	CASSFGGGYGELFF
NA	TRBV9	TRBD1	TRBJ1-2	TGTGCCAGCAGTGACAAACAGGGGGGCTATGGCTACACCTTC	CASSDKQGGYGYTF
NA	TRBV5-6	NA	TRBJ1-4	TGTGCCAGCAGCTTGTCTCGGTCTTCCCATAATGAAAAACTGTTTTTT	CASSLSRSSHNEKLFF
NA	TRBV6-1	TRBD1	TRBJ2-1	TGTGCCAGCAGAGCCGGACAGGGTGGCAACAATGAGCAGTTCTTC	CASRAGQGGNNEQFF
NA	TRBV5-1	TRBD1	TRBJ2-5	TGCGCCAGCAGCTTGGACGGGACAGGGCGGGAGACCCAGTACTTC	CASSLDGTGRETQYF
NA	TRBV5-1	NA	TRBJ2-7	TGCGCCAGCAGCTTGGCTGTATCGGTCGTGGGGGGTCGTCCCTTGGAGCAGTACTTC	CASSLAVSVVGGRPLEQYF
NA	TRBV7-9	NA	TRBJ2-5	TGTGCCAGCAGCTTAGATCGGGATCAAGAGACCCAGTACTTC	CASSLDRDQETQYF
NA	TRBV7-2	TRBD1	TRBJ2-3	TGTGCCAGCAGCCAGGACAGGGGCGACACAGATACGCAGTATTTT	CASSQDRGDTDTQYF
NA	TRBV6-5	NA	TRBJ2-7	TGTGCCAGCAGTACGAGGGACTCCAGAGGCGAGCAGTACTTC	CASSTRDSRGEQYF
NA	TRBV2	TRBD1	TRBJ2-7	TGTGCCAGCAGTGAAACCCTAGGGACAGGGGCGGACGAGCAGTACTTC	CASSETLGTGADEQYF
once	TRBV2	TRBD1	TRBJ2-1	TGTGCCAGCAGTGACGGACAGGGGTGGTACAATGAGCAGTTCTTC	CASSDGQGWYNEQFF
NA	TRBV30	NA	TRBJ1-1	TGTGCCACCAATCCGACAGGAAACACTGAAGCTTTCTTT	CATNPTGNTEAFF
NA	TRBV5-4	TRBD2	TRBJ2-5	TGTGCCAGCAGCTTGTCGACTGGGACTACTCTCGGGACCCAGTACTTC	CASSLSTGTTLGTQYF
once	TRBV4-3	TRBD1	TRBJ1-1	TGCGCCAGCAGCCAAGGACAGGGGGCCGGGGGGAACACTGAAGCTTTCTTT	CASSQGQGAGGNTEAFF
NA	TRBV2	NA	TRBJ2-7	TGTGCCAGCAGTGAAATGATAGCGAACGAGCAGTACTTC	CASSEMIANEQYF
NA	TRBV5-6	TRBD2	TRBJ2-5	TGTGCCAGCAGCCGACTAGCGGGGGGGATAGAGACCCAGTACTTC	CASSRLAGGIETQYF
NA	TRBV5-1	NA	TRBJ2-2	TGCGCCAGCAGCGCGCCGTTGGGGGAGCTGTTTTTT	CASSAPLGELFF